The following is a TCR beta chain sequence with its context. Germline CDR1 and CDR2: MGHRA and YSYEKL. This CDR3 comprises 16 residues. V was cut by 3 bases and J by 8 bases, with 22 bases left in between. Clinical history reported by participants formed the basis on which cohorts were assigned. Recovered participants had two consecutive negative NP/OP PCR tests, healthcare professional clearance, or symptom resolution. This table comes from immunoSEQ multiplex PCR, and its TCRdb copy is limited to in-frame clones, with some not included. The sample shows a few hundred thousand clones, under 90% of them seen only once. This record comes from a study of blood T cell repertoires in COVID-19. Background on the study: Donors in the United States, Italy and Spain gave samples during acute or convalescent COVID-19.

Sequenced sample: PBMCs or T cells enriched from blood (not recorded which). This chain joins TRBV4-1 and TRBJ1-2; D unresolved. The receptor was derived from a woman aged 18-29 years who had recovered from COVID-19. The CDR3 sequence is CASSQAGPKGGEGYTF. The CDR3 DNA reads as TGCGCCAGCAGCCAGGCCGGGCCCAAGGGAGGAGAGGGCTACACCTTC.